The 31 T cell receptor beta chains given below trace back to one sample, sequenced in a study of blood T cell repertoires in COVID-19. TCRdb's copy holds only in-frame clones and misses some; the assay was immunoSEQ multiplex PCR. The sample comprises 55,000 to 85,000 clones, 73% of which are singletons, and approximately 20% rests with the top ten. Sequencing was carried out using peripheral blood. The origin of the receptors is a man between 60 and 75 years old with acute or convalescent COVID-19.

The chain links TRBV30 to TRBJ2-2; tentative D call: TRBD2 (5 bases). Trimming cost V 1 base and J 7 bases, with 10 bases left between them. CDR3 length: 13 residues. From germline, CDR1 is GTSNPN and CDR2 SVGIG (reference sequence). The CDR3 here is CAWSETSGGELFF. CDR3 sequence (DNA): TGTGCCTGGAGTGAAACCAGCGGCGGGGAGCTGTTTTTT.

V gene TRBV2 combines with J gene TRBJ1-4, with TRBD1 identical over 7 bases. Germline-derived CDR1 and CDR2 are SNHLY and FYNNEI. With V trimmed by 3 bases and J by 4 bases, 14 bases remained unmatched. This CDR3 spans 18 amino acids. The CDR3 protein is CASSEVPGTVPINEKLFF. CDR3 coding DNA: TGTGCCAGCAGTGAGGTCCCCGGGACAGTACCTATTAATGAAAAACTGTTTTTT.

The V gene is TRBV5-1, the J gene TRBJ2-2, with 10 nucleotides matching TRBD2. The V segment lost 5 bases and the J segment 4 bases; nucleotides outside the gene matches: 8. Germline V gives CDR1 SGHRS, CDR2 YFSETQ. The CDR3 has 16 residues. The CDR3: CASRPQVAGGTGELFF. As DNA, the CDR3 is TGCGCCAGCAGGCCGCAGGTAGCGGGAGGCACCGGGGAGCTGTTTTTT.

A single count supports this clone. The chain uses TRBV7-3 and TRBJ2-3; TRBD1 matches at 8 bases. V shed 5 bases, J shed 7 bases, and the junction held 8 bases outside the gene matches. This CDR3 is 14 amino acids long. Germline V CDR1 and CDR2: SGHTA, FQGTGA. As DNA, the CDR3 is TGTGCCAGCAGCCCTCGGACAGGGACGAATACGCAGTATTTT. Translation gives CASSPRTGTNTQYF.

The J gene is TRBJ1-1, the V gene TRBV6-1, with D maybe TRBD1 (6 bases). CDR1 and CDR2 from the germline V gene are MNHNS and SASEGT. The CDR3 is made up of 16 amino acids. Trimming shortened V by 1 base and J by 1 base, and 13 bases separated the two germline ends. The CDR3 protein is CASSEVLGTPNTEAFF. Written as DNA, the CDR3 is TGTGCCAGCAGTGAAGTACTCGGGACACCGAACACTGAAGCTTTCTTT.

This chain uses TRBV24-1 with TRBJ1-2, with D maybe TRBD1 (5 bases). Between the trimmed V and J ends, which lost 3 bases and 7 bases, there was a span of 17 bases. This CDR3 comprises 15 residues. Germline CDR1 KGHDR, CDR2 SFDVKD. CDR3 DNA sequence: TGTGCCACCAGTGATCCCGCCTTATCAGGGTCTGGCTACACCTTC. This translates into CATSDPALSGSGYTF.

V is TRBV7-3 and J is TRBJ2-1; perhaps TRBD2 as D (5 bases). The CDR3 totals 14 residues. Germline V gene sequence: CDR1 SGHTA, CDR2 FQGTGA. Trimming shortened V by 5 bases and J by 9 bases, and 17 bases separated the two germline ends. The CDR3 loop reads CASSRTVTGTEQFF. CDR3 DNA sequence: TGTGCCAGCAGCCGGACTGTGACGGGCACTGAGCAGTTCTTC.

This rearrangement joins TRBV12-2 to TRBJ1-2. TRBV12-2 is assigned pseudogene status. The CDR3 contains 15 residues. CDR3 in amino acids: CASRLQVRRVDGYTF. The CDR3 coding sequence is TGTGCAAGTCGCTTACAAGTACGACGGGTCGATGGCTACACCTTC.

This clone was seen just once. V usage is TRBV21-1 and J usage is TRBJ2-3; the table gives TRBD2 as D, unverified against the DNA. TRBV21-1 corresponds to a pseudogene. The CDR3 consists of 13 residues. CDR3 protein: CASSCFSTDTQYF. CDR3 DNA sequence: TGTGCCAGCAGCTGTTTCTCCACAGATACGCAGTATTTT.

The chain couples TRBV5-1 to TRBJ2-1, with a possible D match to TRBD2 (6 bases). V dropped 0 bases and J dropped 10 bases, with 14 bases sitting between them. The CDR3 has 14 residues. Germline values: CDR1 SGHRS, CDR2 YFSETQ. CDR3: CASSLELEGGEQFF. The CDR3 DNA sequence: TGCGCCAGCAGCTTGGAGCTGGAGGGAGGCGAGCAGTTCTTC.

This clone was counted ten times or more. This rearrangement joins TRBV5-1 to TRBJ2-2; 7 nucleotides line up with TRBD1. The germline V gene has CDR1 SGHRS and CDR2 YFSETQ. This CDR3 is built from 15 residues. Trimming at V came to 10 bases and at J to 6 bases, leaving 15 bases not matched to a gene. In DNA, the CDR3 is TGCGCCCCCCTCCCCGGGACAGCCCCATCCGGGGAGCTGTTTTTT. This encodes CAPLPGTAPSGELFF.

The chain links TRBV28 to TRBJ2-1; tentatively, D is TRBD1 (5 bases). CDR3 length equals 14 residues. The V gene lost 9 bases and the J gene lost 8 bases, with 20 bases spanning the gap. Looked up from germline, CDR1 is MDHEN and CDR2 is SYDVKM. The CDR3 bases are TGTGCCAGTCAACTTACAGGTTACGTCGATGAGCAGTTCTTC. Encoded protein: CASQLTGYVDEQFF.

This clone was counted only a few times. CDR3 amino acids: CATSGAGRWETQYF. The CDR3 nucleotides read TGTGCCACCAGCGGGGCCGGGCGTTGGGAGACCCAGTACTTC. V gene TRBV15 combines with J gene TRBJ2-5; the D gene is possibly TRBD1 (5 bases). This CDR3 region has 14 residues. Trimming cost V 5 bases and J 5 bases, with 15 bases left between them. Looked up from germline, CDR1 is LNHNV and CDR2 is YYDKDF (reference sequence).

The gene calls are TRBV25-1 and TRBJ2-2; TRBD1 matches at 7 bases. The CDR3 runs 14 residues. Trimming took 2 bases from V and 3 from J; bases not matched to a gene: 0. The germline V gene encodes CDR1 MGHDK and CDR2 SYGVNS. The CDR3 sequence: CASSEQGDTGELFF. The CDR3 DNA reads TGTGCCAGCAGTGAACAGGGGGACACCGGGGAGCTGTTTTTT.

Only a few counts were recorded for this clone. The genes are TRBV9 and TRBJ1-5, with D hard to call. Germline CDR1 is SGDLS and CDR2 is YYNGEE. The CDR3 length is 15 residues. V gave up 4 bases and J gave up 6 bases, with 17 bases separating them. Written as DNA, the CDR3 is TGTGCCAGCAGCCCCCCCGGGGTCACTCGTCAGCCCCAGCATTTT. Encoded protein: CASSPPGVTRQPQHF. Based on the CDR3 plus reference TRBV9 and TRBJ1-5, the full variable domain is DSGVTQTPKHLITATGQRVTLRCSPRSGDLSVYWYQQSLDQGLQFLIQYYNGEERAKGNILERFSAQQFPDLHSELNLSSLELGDSALYFCASSPPGVTRQPQHFGDGTRLSIL.

This rearrangement joins TRBV5-1 to TRBJ2-5; TRBD2 aligns across 13 bases. Trimming removed 4 bases from V and 2 bases from J; junction bases left unmatched: 5. The CDR3 consists of 16 residues. Germline values: CDR1 SGHRS, CDR2 YFSETQ. The CDR3: CASSPSTSGGQETQYF. CDR3 bases: TGCGCCAGCAGCCCTTCGACTAGCGGGGGGCAAGAGACCCAGTACTTC.

This clone was observed once. This chain uses TRBV7-3 with TRBJ2-5, with TRBD2 as a possible D gene (7 bases). The V end lost 5 bases, the J end lost 2 bases, and 12 bases lay between the germline ends. The germline gives CDR1 SGHTA, CDR2 FQGTGA. The CDR3 has 14 residues. CDR3 region: CASSREGGQETQYF. CDR3 bases: TGTGCCAGCAGCCGAGAGGGGGGGCAAGAGACCCAGTACTTC.

The chain combines TRBV2 with TRBJ2-7, with no clear D. The CDR3 runs 12 residues. Trimming removed 10 bases at V and 0 bases at J, with 10 bases between. In germline, CDR1 is SNHLY, CDR2 FYNNEI. CDR3 bases: TGTGCCACGACTTTAAGCTCCTACGAGCAGTACTTC. Translated: CATTLSSYEQYF. The full variable domain, with the rest looked up from reference TRBV2 and TRBJ2-7, is EPEVTQTPSHQVTQMGQEVILRCVPISNHLYFYWYRQILGQKVEFLVSFYNNEISEKSEIFDDQFSVERPDGSNFTLKIRSTKLEDSAMYFCATTLSSYEQYFGPGTRLTVT.

The V call is TRBV29-1, the J call TRBJ2-3; D gene unclear. The germline V gene has CDR1 SQVTM and CDR2 ANQGSEA. V gave up 7 bases and J gave up 4 bases, with 9 bases separating them. This CDR3 region has 11 residues. The CDR3 DNA is TGCAGCGAATTTGAGTCAGATACGCAGTATTTT. It encodes CSEFESDTQYF.

The V call is TRBV5-4, the J call TRBJ1-6; 9 bases map to TRBD1. V shed 4 bases and J 8 bases; nucleotides not matched to a gene: 1. CDR1 is SGHNT, CDR2 YYREEE, per germline (reference sequence). CDR3 size: 13 residues. The CDR3 DNA sequence: TGTGCCAGCAGCGACAGGGGGGATTCACCCCTCCACTTT. It codes for CASSDRGDSPLHF. The variable domain in full, with the rest retrieved from reference TRBV5-4 and TRBJ1-6, is ETGVTQSPTHLIKTRGQQVTLRCSSQSGHNTVSWYQQALGQGPQFIFQYYREEENGRGNFPPRFSGLQFPNYSSELNVNALELDDSALYLCASSDRGDSPLHFGNGTRLTVT.

V usage is TRBV5-4 and J usage is TRBJ2-3, with TRBD2 matching 10 bases. The germline CDR1 and CDR2 sequences are SGHNT and YYREEE (reference sequence). The CDR3 spans 14 residues. V lost 3 bases, J lost 3 bases, and 1 base stayed unmatched. The CDR3 is CASSSTSGTDTQYF. As DNA, the CDR3 is TGTGCCAGCAGCTCGACTAGCGGGACAGATACGCAGTATTTT.

The V call is TRBV19, the J call TRBJ1-4, with TRBD1 matching 8 bases. J gave up 2 bases and V 2 bases, and 1 base lay outside the gene matches. CDR1 LNHDA and CDR2 SQIVND come from the germline V gene (reference sequence). The CDR3 runs 15 residues. CDR3 in amino acids: CASSIRTGTNEKLFF. The CDR3 DNA follows: TGTGCCAGTAGTATAAGGACAGGGACTAATGAAAAACTGTTTTTT.

V and J are TRBV21-1 and TRBJ2-3; the D segment call TRBD2 is taken from the table without a DNA check. TRBV21-1 is a recognized pseudogene. The CDR3 covers 16 residues. DNA of the CDR3: TGTGCCAGCAGCTACCGGACTAGCGGTAGCACAGATACGCAGTATTTT. Residues: CASSYRTSGSTDTQYF.

The chain links TRBV30 to TRBJ1-4, with D possibly matching TRBD1 (5 bases). Trimming cost V 0 bases and J 0 bases, with 11 bases left between them. The CDR3 totals 16 residues. The germline gives CDR1 GTSNPN, CDR2 SVGIG (reference sequence). The CDR3, as DNA: TGTGCCTGGAGTGTAGGAGGGGTTGCAACTAATGAAAAACTGTTTTTT. It specifies CAWSVGGVATNEKLFF.

The chain recombines TRBV7-6 with TRBJ2-5; 14 bases line up with TRBD2. Per germline, CDR1 SGHVS and CDR2 FNYEAQ. The J segment lost 4 bases and the V segment lost 6 bases, leaving 4 bases of the junction unmatched. This CDR3 comprises 15 residues. CDR3 coding DNA: TGTGCCAGCAGTCAGACTAGCGGGGGGGTAGAGACCCAGTACTTC. It is translated as CASSQTSGGVETQYF.

This clone has just one count. This chain joins TRBV5-6 and TRBJ1-1, with D possibly being TRBD1 (5 bases). This CDR3 has 13 amino acids. Trimming removed 4 bases from V and 0 bases from J, with 7 bases in between. Per the germline V gene, CDR1 is SGHDT and CDR2 is YYEEEE. For the CDR3, the DNA is TGTGCCAGCAGCCGACAGTTGAACACTGAAGCTTTCTTT. Protein product: CASSRQLNTEAFF.

The chain carries TRBV5-4 and TRBJ1-2; D unresolved. The germline V gene has CDR1 SGHNT and CDR2 YYREEE (reference sequence). CDR3 length equals 15 residues. Trimming took off 0 bases at V and 4 bases at J, with 13 bases between the two ends. This chain's CDR3 is CASSLASGFGYGYTF. The DNA for the CDR3 is TGTGCCAGCAGCTTGGCTTCAGGTTTTGGCTATGGCTACACCTTC.

By proportion, this clone is medium-sized. Other DNA sequences from this sample encode an identical CDR3 as well. The rearrangement uses TRBV4-1 and TRBJ2-1; 9 positions match TRBD1. J lost 7 bases, V lost 3 bases, and 1 base had no gene match. CDR3 length: 13 amino acids. Germline CDR1 and CDR2: MGHRA and YSYEKL. The CDR3 here is CASSQGQGNEQFF. The DNA of the CDR3 is TGCGCCAGCAGCCAGGGACAGGGAAATGAGCAGTTCTTC.

In its sample, this clone ranks as medium-sized. This sequence joins TRBV5-4 and TRBJ2-3; 8 positions agree with TRBD2. Unmatched junction bases numbered 6, after V lost 4 bases and J lost 2 bases. Germline lookup yields CDR1 SGHNT and CDR2 YYREEE (reference sequence). The CDR3 is 15 amino acids. The CDR3 nucleotides are TGTGCCAGCAGCCAGGCGGGACTAGTCACAGATACGCAGTATTTT. Residues: CASSQAGLVTDTQYF.

The CDR3 DNA follows: TGTGCCAGCAGGCCCCGGTTCGCTGAAGCTTTCTTT. The encoded protein is CASRPRFAEAFF. The genes are TRBV28 and TRBJ1-1; D ambiguous. This CDR3 is 12 amino acids long. Trimming removed 6 bases from V and 6 bases from J, with 11 bases in between. In germline, CDR1 is MDHEN, CDR2 SYDVKM.

This chain links TRBV11-2 with TRBJ2-3; maybe TRBD2 (6 bases). There are 16 residues in the CDR3. Germline CDR1 and CDR2: SGHAT and FQNNGV. The germline V and J ends were trimmed by 2 bases and 2 bases, with 14 bases remaining between them. The DNA for the CDR3 is TGTGCCAGCAGCTTACGTCCGGGGGATAACACAGATACGCAGTATTTT. It codes for CASSLRPGDNTDTQYF.